The present T cell receptor (beta chain) was sequenced within a study of beta chain features in type 1 diabetes (dated by TCRdb to between 2018 and 2020). With regard to the full study: Mean age, gender distribution, total cell number and subset yield were not different between patients and healthy donors. A total of roughly 110 million sorted cells were examined across all samples, and the number of cells per subset was strongly correlated with RNA yield. In the study, recently diagnosed type 1 diabetes patients and matched healthy donors were compared on the TCRB repertoires of their sorted circulating CD4+ T cell subsets. Regulatory and stem cell-like memory subsets were isolated from only 8 patients and roughly eight healthy donors, whereas naive and central memory subsets came from all 30 or so donors.

The entire amount of isolated RNA was reverse transcribed using the High Capacity cDNA Reverse Transcription Kit, so the sequenced TCRB transcripts were expressed ones. Deep immunoSEQ sequencing was applied to naive, central memory and regulatory T cell samples, giving an average of roughly 3.3 million total reads per sample. Sorted cells were lysed in RLT buffer, and RNA was extracted using DNase-treated RNeasy Micro or Mini kits according to cell number. To prevent cross-contamination, every cell subset was processed on its own, while patient and healthy donor samples were processed together. The immunoSEQ multiplex PCR was used to amplify TCRB sequences from cDNA, generating 87-bp fragments that spanned the CDR3 region. The amplicons were sequenced using the Illumina HiSeq platform. Under the source paper's analysis protocol: PCR bias was corrected computationally using synthetic template baselines, and reads within Hamming distance 2 were collapsed, with unmergeable singletons discarded. Reads were aligned to IMGT to assign V, D and J genes, CDR3 length, and insertions or deletions at six rearrangement sites. Clonotype counts were normalized to sorted cell number within each subset before computing true diversity and Gini coefficients with the tcR R package. The overlap coefficient, calculated on TCRB nucleotide sequences, was used to quantify repertoire sharing. Out-of-frame TCRB sequences from naive cells were analyzed to stand in for the pre-selection repertoire. The clones in this table, taken by TCRdb from immuneACCESS, are in-frame only. Not every clone is retained; where verified, under half of the shortfall comes from an unresolved V gene, and the cause of the rest is unknown. D and trimming come from the DNA, and the V and J calls and clone size come from that table. This sample is represented by approximately 250,000 clones; over 8.5% of them were singletons. 0.03% to 0.035% of the sample comes from the top ten.

The germline V gene provides CDR1 SGHVS and CDR2 FNYEAQ. A distance of 11 bases separates the germline ends of V and J, which lose 5 bases and 4 bases respectively. Its CDR3 holds 13 amino acids, cysteine through phenylalanine. The entry retains the CDR3 DNA only, 39 bases that are in frame from base 1. Findings and caveats that apply to the study as a whole: PCR might favor shorter templates, but patient and control samples were amplified and corrected together, so any skew would affect both groups equally. Only small numbers of individuals were included in the HLA sub-analyses, which left unresolved whether HLA type had any influence on TCRB rearrangement. Because cDNA rather than genomic DNA was sequenced, highly expressing activated cells could have been over-represented, although no difference in activation and CD3 levels was found between groups. At VDJ recombination sites, type 1 diabetes patients had fewer insertions and more deleted nucleotides, which implies abnormalities in thymic rearrangement. Naive, central memory and regulatory TCRB repertoires appeared to be more similar among patients than among healthy donors. In all four CD4+ subsets, TCRB CDR3 length was moderately but significantly shorter in type 1 diabetes patients.

Each donor gave one peripheral blood draw, averaging about 120 mL, which was collected into heparinised tubes. A BD FACSAria II and a panel including CD45RO, CCR7, CD25, CD127, CD95 and CD27 were used to sort naive, central memory, regulatory and stem cell-like memory CD4+ T cells. Every sorted population had a purity above 95%. PBMCs were isolated right away by Lymphoprep density gradient centrifugation and were stained directly, without culture. To minimize batch effects, samples were stained and sorted in pairs, one healthy donor with one patient per experiment. This clone has just a few counts. Its binding antigen is unknown. No base quality information exists; no much larger clone differs at one position.

This receptor was obtained from a woman aged 18-29 years in good health. This receptor chain uses TRBV7-6 and TRBJ1-2; the D gene is unclear. Specimen: naive CD4+ T cells from blood. The cell subset or site label, read with the paper, signifies: true naive CD4+ T cells. CDR3 reads: CASSKERVYGYTF. Read as DNA, the sequence is TGTGCCAGCAGCAAAGAGAGGGTCTATGGCTACACCTTC.